The entry below describes one TCR beta chain. Its matching antigen is unknown. Trimming shortened V by 5 bases and J by 4 bases, and 11 bases separated the two germline ends. CDR1 is SGHVS and CDR2 is FNYEAQ in the germline V gene. This CDR3 contains 13 residues. This record comes from a study of vaccination and CD4 T cells after COVID-19. Across the study: Six males and four females constituted the convalescent cohort, two of whom were Hispanic.

The Oncomine TCR Beta short-read assay was what sequenced the DNA obtained from cultured CD4+ T cells. TCRdb reprocessed the PCR reads via MiXCR and lists one record per CDR3 protein. The table has 8,500 to 13,000 distinct CDR3 sequences, roughly a fifth seen once. Notes on the study in general: Median SARS-CoV-2-reactive clonotype numbers went up from roughly 21 to 40, but not significantly. In convalescent patients, 304 of 307 vaccine-specific clones were spike mono-reactive.

Treatment in this sample: 10-day PBMC culture with coronavirus spike peptide pools or control peptides (ViraFEST assay). ViraFEST expanded antigen-specific T cells with peptide pools, then sequenced TCRs. Here the sequenced sample was CD4+ T cells from blood, cultured in vitro, taken after SARS-CoV-2 vaccination. The gene calls are TRBV7-6 and TRBJ1-2, with a possible D match to TRBD1 (6 bases). This TCR came from a human donor who had recovered from COVID-19. The CDR3 region is CASSSQGPYGYTF. DNA for the CDR3: TGTGCCAGCAGCAGTCAGGGGCCCTATGGCTACACCTTC.